This TCR beta chain was identified in a study of shared clonotypes between healthy human individuals. Across the whole study: Those who served as donors were two women and a few men between the ages of 18 and 49.

Only Caucasian adults living in Nashville, Tennessee served as donors. The germline CDR1 and CDR2 sequences are SGHRS and YFSETQ. CDR3 length: 14 amino acids. The germline V and J ends were trimmed by 4 bases and 3 bases, with 13 bases remaining between them. Broader study findings: Shared clonotypes across all four donors exceeded non-shared ones in generation probability.

Worth noting for this clone: Its antigen remains unknown.

The method was immunoSEQ multiplex PCR; TCRdb's version includes in-frame clones alone and lacks a portion of them. The sample yields roughly 2 million clones, roughly 95% seen once. The V gene is TRBV5-1, the J gene TRBJ1-1, with no clear D. The sample was naive CD4+ T cells sorted from blood. Subset: CD45RA+ positively selected. The TCR originated in a man in his late teens or twenties in good health. The DNA for the CDR3 is TGCGCCAGCAGCGCGGCCAATGGGGACACTGAAGCTTTCTTT. Protein product: CASSAANGDTEAFF.